This TCR beta chain was documented in a study of regulatory T cells in long-lasting Graves disease. This CDR3 spans 16 amino acids. Germline CDR1 is SQVTM and CDR2 is ANQGSEA. Unmatched junction bases numbered 19, after V lost 7 bases and J lost 7 bases. Notes on the study in general: Persistent disease was characterized by preferential usage of TRBV28, TRBJ1-2 and TRBJ2-5.

As for this clonotype: Its specificity is not known.

Building the TCR beta libraries relied on iRepertoire HTBI primers, and CDR3 regions underwent Arm-PCR. TCRdb reprocessed the multiplex PCR reads with MiXCR, giving one entry per CDR3 protein. Here the sample spans hundreds of thousands of distinct CDR3 sequences, less than 20% being singletons. The time point: newly diagnosed GD, antithyroid drugs for less than 3 months. PBMC-extracted RNA yielded the TCR library. The same sample was also studied in work on T cells in Graves' hyperthyroidism and ophthalmopathy. According to that study: Exclusion criteria comprised uncontrolled infection, other autoimmune disease, pregnancy or lactation. Blood held most thyroid clonotypes expanded above 0.001 frequency. Median prediction lead before ophthalmopathy onset was 5 to 7 months with the model.

The source was peripheral blood mononuclear cells (PBMCs), collected at new diagnosis, from a patient treated with antithyroid drugs. V and J are TRBV29-1 and TRBJ2-1; 7 positions match TRBD1. The clonotype comes from a woman aged 30 to 39 with Graves disease. CDR3 amino acids: CSANLKGQSFGNEQFF. CDR3 DNA: TGCAGCGCAAACTTAAAGGGACAGAGCTTTGGGAATGAGCAGTTCTTC.